Listed below are T cell receptor beta chains from one sample, sequenced in a study of cytomegalovirus exposure and HLA in healthy donors. Clones were sequenced by immunoSEQ multiplex PCR, and TCRdb holds only the in-frame ones, with some missing. The sample has around 130,000 clones. The sequencing sample was made of PBMCs. All receptors come from a woman in her fifties or sixties in good health and CMV-seronegative. Each CDR3 is given with its conserved first and last residue. The order of the fields is D gene, J gene, V gene, CDR3 DNA, CDR3 protein. The D gene is left open where the match is weak.

- TRBJ1-1 TRBV7-2 TGTGCCAGCAGCTTCGACTTGAGCACTGAAGCTTTCTTT CASSFDLSTEAFF
- TRBJ1-5 TRBV19 TGTGCCAGTAGTATTTCAGGGATTCAGCCCCAGCATTTT CASSISGIQPQHF
TRBD1 TRBJ1-4 TRBV19 TGTGCCAGTAGTATTTCGGGCAGGGGGTTTGAAAAACTGTTTTTT CASSISGRGFEKLFF
TRBD1 TRBJ2-5 TRBV6-6 TGTGCCAGCAGGGGGACAGACCCCTTAGAGCAGTACTTC CASRGTDPLEQYF
TRBD1 TRBJ1-1 TRBV19 TGTGCCAGTAGTATAGATGGGACAGGGGTCACTGAAGCTTTCTTT CASSIDGTGVTEAFF
- TRBJ1-2 TRBV6-1 TGTGCCAGCAGGGCGGGGTTAAGCTATGGCTACACCTTC CASRAGLSYGYTF
- TRBJ2-5 TRBV7-9 TGTGCCAGCAGCCCACAGGGACGATGGGAGACCCAGTACTTC CASSPQGRWETQYF
- TRBJ1-2 TRBV6-5 TGTGCCAGCAGTTACTCCTCGGGTGCTGGCTACACCTTC CASSYSSGAGYTF
TRBD1 TRBJ2-7 TRBV7-8 TGTGCCAGCAGCTTAGATCGGACAGGGAGATACGAGCAGTACTTC CASSLDRTGRYEQYF
TRBD1 TRBJ1-1 TRBV6-1 TGTGCCAGCAGCCCCAGGGGGCGCGTAGAGGCTTTCTTT CASSPRGRVEAFF
- TRBJ1-3 TRBV10-3 TGTGCCATCAGACCGACAGAGCATGGAAACACCATATATTTT CAIRPTEHGNTIYF
- TRBJ1-1 TRBV5-1 TGCGCCAGCAGCTTGACAGAGGGAGCTGAAGCTTTCTTT CASSLTEGAEAFF
- TRBJ2-7 TRBV5-1 TGCGCCAGCAGCTTGGCCCCGGGGTACGAGCAGTACTTC CASSLAPGYEQYF
TRBD1 TRBJ1-1 TRBV7-9 TGTGCCAGTAACAGGGGGGGAAACACTGAAGCTTTCTTT CASNRGGNTEAFF
- TRBJ2-2 TRBV7-3 TGTGCCAGCAGCGTAACCCAAAACACCGGGGAGCTGTTTTTT CASSVTQNTGELFF
TRBD1 TRBJ1-5 TRBV19 TGTGCCAGTATCCTTGACAGGGCTAGCAATCAGCCCCAGCATTTT CASILDRASNQPQHF
TRBD1 TRBJ1-1 TRBV11-2 TGTGCCAGCAGCTTAGTAAGGGCCAGGGGGACTGAAGCTTTCTTT CASSLVRARGTEAFF
- TRBJ1-3 TRBV29-1 TGCAGCGTTGAACCCCGGCGGGACACCATATATTTT CSVEPRRDTIYF
- TRBJ2-3 TRBV5-1 TGCGCCAGCAGCTTGGACAGGGTGGTCACAGATACGCAGTATTTT CASSLDRVVTDTQYF
- TRBJ1-5 TRBV15 TGTGCCACCGGTAAGGGGGAAATACGGCAGCCCCAGCATTTT CATGKGEIRQPQHF
TRBD2 TRBJ2-1 TRBV7-8 TGTGCCAGCAGCATCATCCTTAGCGGGGGCCGATACAATGAGCAGTTCTTC CASSIILSGGRYNEQFF
- TRBJ1-1 TRBV4-1 TGCGCCAGCAGCCAAGTATGGGGCCATTTCACTGAAGCTTTCTTT CASSQVWGHFTEAFF
- TRBJ2-5 TRBV4-1 TGCGCCAGCAGCCAGTCTCAGGGCGTCCAGTACTTC CASSQSQGVQYF
TRBD1 TRBJ2-3 TRBV6-4 TGTGCCAGCCGGCCGGGACAGGGGACAGATACGCAGTATTTT CASRPGQGTDTQYF
TRBD1 TRBJ1-2 TRBV14 TGTGCCAGCAGCCAGGGACAGCTGTTTAACTATGGCTACACCTTC CASSQGQLFNYGYTF
TRBD2 TRBJ2-1 TRBV10-1 TGCGCCAGCAGTGTGGAGCGGGGGGGGCCTGAGCAGTTCTTC CASSVERGGPEQFF
TRBD2 TRBJ2-2 TRBV10-1 TGCGCCAGCAGAAGCGGGATAACCGGGGAGCTGTTTTTT CASRSGITGELFF
TRBD2 TRBJ2-7 TRBV6-5 TGTGCCAGCAGGCTAGCGGGAGGGCGGTACGAGCAGTACTTC CASRLAGGRYEQYF
- TRBJ2-3 TRBV7-7 TGTGCTAGCAGCAAACGACTAGAAGATACGCAGTATTTT CASSKRLEDTQYF
TRBD1 TRBJ2-2 TRBV19 TGTGCCAGTAGTCCATCGACAGGGGGAGGCACCGGGGAGCTGTTTTTT CASSPSTGGGTGELFF
- TRBJ1-5 TRBV4-1 TGCGCCAGCAGCCAAGATCTATGGACAGGCAATCAGCCCCAGCATTTT CASSQDLWTGNQPQHF
- TRBJ1-1 TRBV11-2 TGTGCCAGCAGCTTTAGGGGGTACACTGAAGCTTTCTTT CASSFRGYTEAFF
- TRBJ1-5 TRBV7-9 TGTGCCAGCAGCCAGGGCGAGGCTCTAGAGCCCCAGCATTTT CASSQGEALEPQHF
- TRBJ1-1 TRBV6-1 TGTGCCAGCAGTGTCGACAGGAACACTGAAGCTTTCTTT CASSVDRNTEAFF
- TRBJ2-3 TRBV10-3 TGTGCCATCAGTGATCTGTCAGGCACAGATACGCAGTATTTT CAISDLSGTDTQYF
- TRBJ1-1 TRBV5-3 TGTGCCAGAAGCATGACAGATCAGAACACTGAAGCTTTCTTT CARSMTDQNTEAFF